The 14 T cell receptor beta chains below all came from one sample that was sequenced in a study of graft-versus-host responses after intestinal transplantation. Profiled with immunoSEQ multiplex PCR; TCRdb holds only in-frame clones, not every one. Among 40,000 or so clones, more than 80% were seen once, and the ten largest hold 3.6%. This specimen was PBMCs, taken roughly 780 days after intestinal transplantation. All receptors come from a human patient who received an intestinal transplant, so some T cells may come from the graft donor.

The chain carries TRBV7-9 and TRBJ2-7; 11 bases line up with TRBD2. Trimming took 10 bases from V and 7 from J; bases not matched to a gene: 9. Per germline, CDR1 SEHNR and CDR2 FQNEAQ (reference sequence). The CDR3 extends over 13 amino acids. This CDR3 is CATVAGGPGEQYF. The CDR3 DNA follows: TGTGCCACCGTAGCGGGAGGGCCCGGAGAGCAGTACTTC.

This chain joins TRBV7-9 and TRBJ2-5, with 13 bases identical to TRBD2. The ends lost 5 bases at V and 5 bases at J; junction bases unmatched: 11. CDR1 and CDR2 (germline): SEHNR, FQNEAQ (reference sequence). CDR3 length: 17 residues. CDR3 amino acids: CASSPGTSGIERETQYF. DNA for the CDR3: TGTGCCAGCAGCCCCGGGACTAGCGGGATTGAGAGGGAGACCCAGTACTTC.

V and J are TRBV5-5 and TRBJ1-2; 10 bases fit TRBD1. The CDR3 runs to 14 residues. V was pared by 4 bases and J by 3 bases, with 3 bases of the junction left unmatched. Per the germline V gene, CDR1 is SGHKS and CDR2 is YYEKEE (reference sequence). The chain's CDR3 is CASSRDRGHYGYTF. The CDR3 DNA sequence: TGTGCCAGCAGCCGGGACAGGGGCCACTATGGCTACACCTTC.

The V call is TRBV12-5, the J call TRBJ1-6, with 8 bases lining up with TRBD1. Germline V gives CDR1 LGHNT, CDR2 FRNRAP. The CDR3 has 16 amino acids. The ends lost 2 bases at V and 8 bases at J; junction bases unmatched: 8. The CDR3 DNA is TGTGCTAGTGGTTTGACAGGCCCGGGACAGGATTCACCCCTCCACTTT. Protein product: CASGLTGPGQDSPLHF.

The chain carries TRBV10-2 and TRBJ1-4; D unclear. Germline V gene data show CDR1 as WSHSY and CDR2 as SAAADI. V shed 3 bases and J shed 5 bases, with 7 bases lying between them. This CDR3 spans 13 amino acids. Here the CDR3 DNA reads TGCGCCAGCAGTGATATGGAGAATGAAAAACTGTTTTTT. Its protein is CASSDMENEKLFF.

This clone appeared a single time. The chain combines TRBV7-9 with TRBJ1-4, with D maybe TRBD1 (5 bases). Trimming cost V 2 bases and J 1 base, with 11 bases left between them. The CDR3 is 16 residues long. Germline V gene lookup returns CDR1 SEHNR and CDR2 FQNEAQ (reference sequence). This chain's CDR3 is CASSLYGALTNEKLFF. Here the CDR3 DNA reads TGTGCCAGCAGCTTATATGGGGCCTTAACTAATGAAAAACTGTTTTTT.

This chain joins TRBV5-1 and TRBJ2-7, with 7 bases lining up with TRBD1. This CDR3 region has 13 residues. Germline CDR1 reads SGHRS; CDR2 reads YFSETQ. Trimming at V came to 4 bases and at J to 3 bases, leaving 4 bases not matched to a gene. The CDR3 coding sequence is TGCGCCAGCAGCGCGACAGGGAACTACGAGCAGTACTTC. It encodes CASSATGNYEQYF.

The CDR3 DNA reads TGTGCCAGCAGTTTAGACGGGGGGACCTACAATGAGCAGTTCTTC. Its translation: CASSLDGGTYNEQFF. The rearrangement links TRBV28 to TRBJ2-1; 7 bases line up with TRBD2. The CDR3 loop spans 15 amino acids. Germline CDR1 and CDR2: MDHEN and SYDVKM. V shed 2 bases and J 2 bases; nucleotides not matched to a gene: 3.

The sample holds a few counts of this clone. The V gene is TRBV19, the J gene TRBJ1-5, with D hard to call. V lost 5 bases, J lost 3 bases, and 11 bases lay in between. This CDR3 region has 14 residues. Germline V gene lookup returns CDR1 LNHDA and CDR2 SQIVND (reference sequence). CDR3 residues: CASSVAETNQPQHF. The CDR3 DNA reads as TGTGCCAGTAGTGTAGCAGAGACCAATCAGCCCCAGCATTTT.

This chain links TRBV5-1 with TRBJ1-2, with D hard to call. Trimming left V 4 bases short and J 7 bases short, with 14 bases between. Germline-derived CDR1 and CDR2 are SGHRS and YFSETQ. The CDR3 sequence is 13 residues long. The CDR3 loop is CASSTFGWGGYTF. CDR3 DNA sequence: TGCGCCAGCAGCACCTTCGGGTGGGGTGGCTACACCTTC.

The rearrangement uses TRBV6-1 and TRBJ2-7; 11 nucleotides line up with TRBD2. Trimming took 7 bases from V and 6 from J; bases not matched to a gene: 5. CDR1 and CDR2 (germline): MNHNS, SASEGT. The CDR3 consists of 13 residues. The CDR3: CASTSGGYSEQYF. In DNA form, the CDR3 reads TGTGCCAGCACTAGCGGGGGGTACTCCGAGCAGTACTTC.

The chain links TRBV2 to TRBJ2-1; D is uncertain. The V gene's germline CDR1 is SNHLY and CDR2 FYNNEI. The V end was cut by 4 bases, the J end by 5 bases, with 6 bases between. The CDR3 runs to 12 residues. The CDR3 DNA sequence: TGTGCCAGCAGTGGAGCCAACAATGAGCAGTTCTTC. It yields the protein CASSGANNEQFF.

The chain couples TRBV4-1 to TRBJ1-5, with TRBD1 matching over 8 bases. Germline trimming cut 1 base from V and 0 bases from J; bases unmatched to any gene: 5. Germline CDR1 and CDR2: MGHRA and YSYEKL. The CDR3 sequence is 17 residues long. The CDR3 loop is CASSQGDRRSSNQPQHF. As DNA, the CDR3 is TGCGCCAGCAGCCAAGGGGACAGGCGTTCTAGCAATCAGCCCCAGCATTTT.

The rearrangement uses TRBV6-5 and TRBJ1-4; D is undetermined. V dropped 0 bases and J dropped 5 bases, with 7 bases sitting between them. The length of the CDR3 is 14 residues. Germline-derived CDR1 and CDR2 are MNHEY and SVGAGI. In nucleotides, the CDR3 is TGTGCCAGCAGTTACTCGACTGACAATGAAAAACTGTTTTTT. It specifies CASSYSTDNEKLFF.